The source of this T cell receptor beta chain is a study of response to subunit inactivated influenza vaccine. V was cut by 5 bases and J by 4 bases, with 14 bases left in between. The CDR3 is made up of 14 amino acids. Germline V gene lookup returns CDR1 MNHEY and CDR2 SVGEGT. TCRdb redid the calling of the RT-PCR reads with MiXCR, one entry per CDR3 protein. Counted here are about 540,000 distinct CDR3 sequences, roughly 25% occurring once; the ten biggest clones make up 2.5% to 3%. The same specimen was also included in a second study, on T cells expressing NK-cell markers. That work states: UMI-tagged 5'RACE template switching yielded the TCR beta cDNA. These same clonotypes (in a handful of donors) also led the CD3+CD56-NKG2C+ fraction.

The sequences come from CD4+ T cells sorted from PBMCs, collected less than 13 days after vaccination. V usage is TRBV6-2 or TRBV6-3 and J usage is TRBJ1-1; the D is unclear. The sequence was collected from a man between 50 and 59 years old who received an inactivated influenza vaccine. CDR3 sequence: CASSRAGFSTEAFF. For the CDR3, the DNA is TGTGCCAGCAGTCGCGCGGGGTTCAGCACTGAAGCTTTCTTT.